This T cell receptor (beta chain) was profiled in a study of CD8 T cells in Susac syndrome. V shed 2 bases, J shed 3 bases, and the junction held 1 base outside the gene matches. Germline-derived CDR1 and CDR2 are MGHDK and SYGVNS. This CDR3 spans 13 amino acids. RNA amounts of roughly 0.45 to 1 ug underwent reverse transcription with random hexamers. Across 54 Vbeta and 13 Jbeta, immunoSEQ multiplex PCR amplified TCR beta CDR3. Using its own MiXCR run on the immunoSEQ multiplex PCR reads, TCRdb lists one record per CDR3 protein. The table includes roughly 76,000 distinct CDR3 sequences, about 93% detected once.

Source material: CD8+ T cells from PBMCs. The rearrangement joins TRBV25-1 to TRBJ2-7; 7 bases are a match to TRBD1. The clonotype originates from a human donor with Susac syndrome. CDR3 protein: CASSERQGYEQYF. In DNA form, the CDR3 reads TGTGCCAGCAGTGAAAGACAGGGCTACGAGCAGTACTTC.